One and the same sample provided the 13 T cell receptor beta chains below, sequenced in a study of cytomegalovirus exposure and HLA in healthy donors. With 60 Vbeta and 13 Jbeta primers, the PCR was carried out. Libraries were prepared by immunoSEQ multiplex PCR; TCRdb keeps only in-frame clonotypes and omits some of them. The repertoire holds some 270,000 clones, with about four fifths as singletons. The sequenced sample was PBMCs. These receptors originate from a girl under 10 years old in good health and CMV-seronegative.

This rearrangement joins TRBV27 to TRBJ1-6; D perhaps matches TRBD1 (6 bases). Germline V gene data show CDR1 as MNHEY and CDR2 as SMNVEV (reference sequence). With 4 bases removed from V and 9 bases from J, the gap between germline ends came to 22 bases. The CDR3 totals 17 residues. CDR3 sequence reads: CASSSLSTGFAVSPLHF. The CDR3 DNA is TGTGCCAGCAGTTCTTTAAGCACAGGGTTTGCAGTTTCACCCCTCCACTTT.

The gene calls are TRBV13 and TRBJ2-7; TRBD1 matches at 7 bases. V shed 4 bases and J 2 bases; nucleotides not matched to a gene: 8. Germline V gene lookup returns CDR1 PRHDT and CDR2 FYEKMQ (reference sequence). The CDR3 covers 15 residues. The CDR3 protein is CASSSTGSRTYEQYF. The CDR3 nucleotides are TGTGCCAGCAGCTCGACAGGGAGCAGGACCTACGAGCAGTACTTC. Full variable domain (rest looked up from reference TRBV13 and TRBJ2-7): AAGVIQSPRHLIKEKRETATLKCYPIPRHDTVYWYQQGPGQDPQFLISFYEKMQSDKGSIPDRFSAQQFSDYHSELNMSSLELGDSALYFCASSSTGSRTYEQYFGPGTRLTVT.

The chain recombines TRBV5-6 with TRBJ1-1, with D possibly being TRBD1 (6 bases). CDR1 and CDR2 (germline): SGHDT, YYEEEE. Trimming cost V 5 bases and J 0 bases, with 17 bases left between them. The CDR3 contains 16 residues. As DNA, the CDR3 is TGTGCCAGCAGGCCTCCAGGGGAAAATATGAACACTGAAGCTTTCTTT. Protein: CASRPPGENMNTEAFF.

V is TRBV14 and J is TRBJ2-3; tentatively, D is TRBD2 (6 bases). The V end lost 1 base, the J end lost 6 bases, and 20 bases lay between the germline ends. CDR1 and CDR2 (germline): SGHDN, FVKESK. The CDR3 runs 17 residues. DNA for the CDR3: TGTGCCAGCAGCCAAGCCTTGGCGGGGCCCATCGGGGATACGCAGTATTTT. This codes for CASSQALAGPIGDTQYF.

The gene calls are TRBV28 and TRBJ2-2; 8 bases map to TRBD2. Per germline, CDR1 MDHEN and CDR2 SYDVKM. Trimming took 6 bases from V and 0 from J; bases not matched to a gene: 15. The CDR3 spans 19 residues. The CDR3 nucleotides are TGTGCCAGCAGCGATGCACTAGCGGAACAGTTCGCGAACACCGGGGAGCTGTTTTTT. Protein product: CASSDALAEQFANTGELFF.

This chain joins TRBV5-4 and TRBJ2-1, with 8 nucleotides matching TRBD1. Germline CDR1 and CDR2: SGHNT and YYREEE (reference sequence). V shed 5 bases and J 15 bases; nucleotides not matched to a gene: 16. The length of the CDR3 is 14 residues. CDR3 bases: TGTGCCAGCAGTTATACCGGGACAGGCAGACTTAGGTTCTTC. It yields the protein CASSYTGTGRLRFF.

The genes are TRBV7-9 and TRBJ1-2; D may be TRBD1 (5 bases). The CDR3 extends over 15 amino acids. Germline V gives CDR1 SEHNR, CDR2 FQNEAQ (reference sequence). V was clipped by 4 bases and J by 5 bases, with 17 bases between them. CDR3 protein: CASSYLTAYFYGYTF. In nucleotides, the CDR3 is TGTGCCAGCAGCTATCTGACAGCTTACTTTTATGGCTACACCTTC.

The J gene is TRBJ2-1, the V gene TRBV19, with 14 bases identical to TRBD2. This CDR3 region has 15 residues. Per the germline V gene, CDR1 is LNHDA and CDR2 is SQIVND (reference sequence). V shed 5 bases, J shed 12 bases, and the junction held 9 bases outside the gene matches. CDR3 coding DNA: TGTGCCAGTAGTCCCCGGACTAGCGGGGGGAAAGGGCAGTTCTTC. Its translation: CASSPRTSGGKGQFF.

This clone was counted a few times. The chain links TRBV29-1 to TRBJ1-1, with TRBD1 matching over 7 bases. V was clipped by 8 bases and J by 8 bases; unmatched bases: 11. The V gene's germline CDR1 is SQVTM and CDR2 ANQGSEA. The CDR3 is made up of 12 amino acids. The CDR3 spells CSTGGTATEAFF. CDR3 nucleotide sequence: TGCAGCACCGGAGGGACAGCCACCGAAGCTTTCTTT.

The chain's CDR3 is CASKKQGAESTGELFF. In nucleotides, the CDR3 is TGTGCCAGCAAAAAACAGGGGGCGGAGAGCACCGGGGAGCTGTTTTTT. The chain carries TRBV5-6 and TRBJ2-2; 9 positions agree with TRBD1. Germline CDR1 and CDR2: SGHDT and YYEEEE. J lost 4 bases, V lost 6 bases, and 10 bases had no gene match. The CDR3 covers 16 residues.

V gene TRBV29-1 combines with J gene TRBJ1-2; no firm D call. Trimming shortened V by 6 bases and J by 4 bases, and 15 bases separated the two germline ends. Germline V gene sequence: CDR1 SQVTM, CDR2 ANQGSEA. The CDR3 is 13 amino acids. In nucleotides, the CDR3 is TGCAGCGTGAGACATGGACTATTCTATGGCTACACCTTC. Translation: CSVRHGLFYGYTF.

This clone was seen more than once but under ten times. The V gene is TRBV5-1, the J gene TRBJ1-1, with TRBD1 matching over 8 bases. The CDR3 consists of 17 residues. J lost 2 bases, V lost 2 bases, and 11 bases had no gene match. CDR1 and CDR2 from the germline V gene are SGHRS and YFSETQ. CDR3 coding DNA: TGCGCCAGCAGCTTCTTCACCCCCGGGACAGGAAACACTGAAGCTTTCTTT. It translates to CASSFFTPGTGNTEAFF.

The chain uses TRBV7-8 and TRBJ2-1, with a tentative D call TRBD1 (5 bases). The CDR3 runs 17 residues. Germline-derived CDR1 and CDR2 are SGHVS and FQNEAQ. Trimming removed 5 bases at V and 2 bases at J, with 19 bases between. CDR3 region: CASSAFVSDTAYNEQFF. The CDR3 DNA is TGTGCCAGCAGCGCTTTCGTGTCGGACACCGCCTACAATGAGCAGTTCTTC.